These 10 T cell receptor beta chains were all obtained from the same sample, sequenced in a study of blood T cells in healthy people across ages. A second about 7 to 11 cycle PCR used barcoded and J-beta primers. Each CDR3 protein is one row after TCRdb ran MiXCR on the 5' RACE reads. The data contain 910,000 or so distinct CDR3 sequences, roughly 51% of them singletons. Sequenced: blood. The receptors stem from a woman aged 60-75 years in good health.

A remark on this clonotype: Germline is not matched at one junction end, which may reflect a read error. V is TRBV28 and J is TRBJ2-1; D tentatively reads TRBD1 or TRBD2 (7 bases each). The CDR3 has 17 amino acids. Germline V lookup: CDR1 MDHEN, CDR2 SYDVKM. This CDR3 is CASGNQGGTLRNNERFF. CDR3 DNA: TGTGCCAGCGGCAACCAGGGGGGGACTCTCCGAAACAATGAGCGGTTCTTC.

The chain carries TRBV10-2 and TRBJ2-5; 8 bases are a match to TRBD2. The V gene end was trimmed by 3 bases and the J gene end by 5 bases; junction bases not matched to a gene: 5. This CDR3 region has 14 residues. Germline lookup yields CDR1 WSHSY and CDR2 SAAADI. As DNA, the CDR3 is TGCGCCAGCAGTGAAGGAGGGACTAGGGAGACCCAGTACTTC. It translates to CASSEGGTRETQYF.

This clonotype was detected a few times. This chain joins TRBV14 and TRBJ2-1; no firm D call. V lost 2 bases and J lost 3, with 8 bases in between. Looked up from germline, CDR1 is SGHDN and CDR2 is FVKESK. The CDR3 has 14 amino acids. The CDR3 nucleotides are TGTGCCAGCAGCCAAAAAGGGCACTACAATGAGCAGTTCTTC. Translating gives CASSQKGHYNEQFF.

This clonotype was counted only a few times. V and J are TRBV28 and TRBJ2-7; D not certain. This CDR3 has 12 amino acids. Looked up from germline, CDR1 is MDHEN and CDR2 is SYDVKM. V gave up 10 bases and J gave up 0 bases, with 10 bases separating them. CDR3 sequence: CATETDSYEQYF. In nucleotides, the CDR3 is TGTGCCACCGAGACGGACTCCTACGAGCAGTACTTC. Full variable domain (missing parts from reference TRBV28 and TRBJ2-7): DVKVTQSSRYLVKRTGEKVFLECVQDMDHENMFWYRQDPGLGLRLIYFSYDVKMKEKGDIPEGYSVSREKKERFSLILESASTNQTSMYLCATETDSYEQYFGPGTRLTVT.

The table lists this clonotype with a few counts. A much larger clone lies one base from this, so it may be a read error. The V gene is TRBV25-1, the J gene TRBJ1-6; D is ambiguous. This CDR3 spans 13 amino acids. The germline V gene has CDR1 MGHDK and CDR2 SYGVNS. The V gene lost 9 bases and the J gene lost 7 bases, with 13 bases spanning the gap. CDR3 in amino acids: CASARSVNSPLHF. CDR3 sequence (DNA): TGTGCCAGTGCAAGGAGCGTGAATTCACCCCTCCACTTT.

The gene calls are TRBV12-3 or TRBV12-4 and TRBJ1-2, with unresolved D. Trimming pared 5 bases from V and 6 bases from J, leaving 7 bases between. The CDR3 sequence is 11 residues long. This chain's CDR3 is CASSVENGYTF. In DNA, the CDR3 is TGTGCCAGCAGTGTGGAGAATGGCTACACCTTC.

The chain couples TRBV7-9 to TRBJ2-6; D perhaps matches TRBD2 (6 bases). Trimming took off 4 bases at V and 0 bases at J, with 7 bases between the two ends. The CDR3 length is 15 residues. Germline V gives CDR1 SEHNR, CDR2 FQNEAQ (reference sequence). The chain's CDR3 is CASSSGVSGANVLTF. CDR3 nucleotide sequence: TGTGCCAGCAGCTCGGGAGTCTCTGGGGCCAACGTCCTGACTTTC. The full variable domain, its missing parts supplied by reference TRBV7-9 and TRBJ2-6, is DTGVSQNPRHKITKRGQNVTFRCDPISEHNRLYWYRQTLGQGPEFLTYFQNEAQLEKSRLLSDRFSAERPKGSFSTLEIQRTEQGDSAMYLCASSSGVSGANVLTFGAGSRLTVL.

The CDR3 region has the DNA TGTGCCATCTCGGGGGGACAGAACTACAATGAGCAGTTCTTC. As protein: CAISGGQNYNEQFF. The chain joins TRBV10-3 to TRBJ2-1; D might be TRBD1 or TRBD2, each matching 7 bases. The V and J ends lost 8 bases and 3 bases respectively, with 14 bases between them. CDR1 and CDR2 from the germline V gene are ENHRY and SYGVKD. The CDR3 is made up of 14 amino acids.

The chain couples TRBV2 to TRBJ2-3; perhaps TRBD2 as D (5 bases). Germline CDR1 is SNHLY and CDR2 is FYNNEI. V was trimmed by 6 bases and J by 4 bases, leaving 17 bases between them. This CDR3 has 15 amino acids. DNA of the CDR3: TGTGCCAGCAGCGACTTGATGGAGGCCGCAGATACGCAGTATTTT. Translated: CASSDLMEAADTQYF.

This clonotype was counted between two and nine times. The chain is built from TRBV11-2 and TRBJ2-1; 12 nucleotides agree with TRBD2. The germline V gene encodes CDR1 SGHAT and CDR2 FQNNGV. With 5 bases clipped from V and 9 bases from J, the junction kept 8 bases outside the gene matches. The CDR3 is 15 residues long. The CDR3 DNA is TGTGCCAGCAGCCGACTAGCGGGAGACAGGGGTGAGCAGTTCTTC. The encoded protein is CASSRLAGDRGEQFF.